This section outlines one T cell receptor (beta chain) sequence together with its context. The data stem from a study of blood T cell repertoires in COVID-19. Original processing notes: Nucleated cell counts were estimated from reference gene primer amplification. The repertoire was sequenced with immunoSEQ multiplex PCR; TCRdb's copy has only in-frame clones and lacks some. V and J calls plus clone size are reproduced from that table; the DNA served to infer D and trimming. This table has over 400,000 clones, approximately 90% appearing once. With V trimmed by 3 bases and J by 15 bases, 5 bases remained unmatched. Germline values: CDR1 SGHAT, CDR2 FQNNGV. The CDR3 is 13 residues long.

This sequence joins TRBV11-2 and TRBJ1-6; 10 bases align to TRBD1. The origin of this receptor is a woman younger than 45 with active or convalescent COVID-19. The sequencing sample was made of peripheral blood. CDR3 amino acids: CASSFDRGQNLHF. CDR3 coding DNA: TGTGCCAGCAGCTTCGACAGGGGGCAAAACCTCCACTTT.